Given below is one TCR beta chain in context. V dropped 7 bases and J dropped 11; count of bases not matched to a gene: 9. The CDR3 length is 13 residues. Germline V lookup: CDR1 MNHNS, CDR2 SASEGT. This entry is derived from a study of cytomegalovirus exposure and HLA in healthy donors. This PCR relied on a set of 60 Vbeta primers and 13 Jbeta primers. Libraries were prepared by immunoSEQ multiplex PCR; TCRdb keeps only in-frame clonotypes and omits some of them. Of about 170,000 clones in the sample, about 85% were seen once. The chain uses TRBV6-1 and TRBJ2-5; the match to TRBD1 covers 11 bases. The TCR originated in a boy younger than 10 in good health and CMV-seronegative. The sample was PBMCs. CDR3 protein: CASTGQGARRQYF. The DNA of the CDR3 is TGTGCCAGCACTGGACAGGGGGCGCGAAGGCAGTACTTC.